The entry that follows covers one TCR beta chain sequence. Its cognate antigen is unknown. Some clones are missing from TCRdb's copy, which holds only in-frame ones; the method was immunoSEQ multiplex PCR. This sample has 45,000 to 65,000 clones; more than 70% occur once, and the top ten carry 25% to 35%. The source of the sample is a study of lymphopenia after photon versus proton radiotherapy. Overall study results and limits: Under photons, naive T cells and diversity fell while effector/memory populations rose. A bigger post-nadir fall in TCR diversity correlated inversely with survival time in deceased patients. Post-nadir diversity loss with photons came from oligoclonal expansion, particularly CD8+ Temra cells. Only patients who died were analyzed for survival; proton advantage is unproven.

This receptor was obtained from a man aged 45-65 years with gastric cancer. This sample comprised peripheral blood, obtained from a patient treated with photon-based radiotherapy.

This chain's CDR3 is CASSSSRDSPRRQYF. As DNA, the CDR3 is TGTGCCAGCAGTTCCTCCCGGGACTCCCCCCGGCGGCAGTACTTC. The J gene is TRBJ2-7, the V gene TRBV6-5, with D possibly TRBD2 on 6 matching bases. Germline assignment: CDR1 MNHEY and CDR2 SVGAGI. The V end lost 4 bases, the J end lost 9 bases, and 22 bases lay between the germline ends. The CDR3 runs to 15 residues.